This paragraph covers one TCR beta chain sequence. Its antigen is not known. The split of CD4+ cells yielded CD45RA+ naive and CD45RA-negative memory subsets. The data originate from a study of shared clonotypes between healthy human individuals. Points from the study as a whole: Generation probabilities were higher for clonotypes shared across all four sorted-subset donors than for unshared ones. Naive subsets usually exceeded memory subsets in estimated richness. Clonotypes that were shared across a handful of donors made up approximately 5% of naive CD4 clonotypes.

CDR1 is SGHRS, CDR2 YFSETQ, per germline. J gave up 1 base and V 0 bases, and 8 bases lay outside the gene matches. This CDR3 region has 18 residues. The repertoire was sequenced with immunoSEQ multiplex PCR; TCRdb's copy has only in-frame clones and lacks some. The sample contains approximately 320,000 clones, 74% of which appear only once. The sample taken for sequencing was memory CD4+ T cells sorted from blood. The subset was: CD45RA-negative fraction. The rearrangement uses TRBV5-1 and TRBJ2-3; 10 bases match TRBD1. The clonotype originates from a man between 25 and 39 years old in good health. Written as DNA, the CDR3 is TGCGCCAGCAGCTTGGCGCTCCTCGGGACAGGGGGCACAGATACGCAGTATTTT. This translates into CASSLALLGTGGTDTQYF.